Listed here are 27 T cell receptor beta chains from one sample, sequenced in a study of identifying expanded T cells in peripheral blood. Sequencing was performed with immunoSEQ multiplex PCR; in TCRdb, only in-frame clones are kept and a portion is missing. The sample has about 100,000 clones; approximately 90% are singletons. The sequenced material came from blood. The receptors were sampled from a person between 18 and 75 years old in good health.

This chain connects TRBV6-5 to TRBJ1-1; unclear D gene. The germline gives CDR1 MNHEY, CDR2 SVGAGI. This CDR3 has 12 residues. V dropped 6 bases and J dropped 8 bases, with 13 bases sitting between them. CDR3 sequence reads: CASRPATEEAFF. CDR3 nucleotide sequence: TGTGCCAGCAGACCCGCAACAGAGGAAGCTTTCTTT.

The chain carries TRBV10-1 and TRBJ1-5; D is perhaps TRBD1 (5 bases). The CDR3 is 16 residues long. Germline CDR1 is WNHNN and CDR2 is SYGVQD (reference sequence). Between the trimmed V and J ends, which lost 6 bases and 0 bases, there was a span of 15 bases. The CDR3 DNA follows: TGCGCCAGCAGGCCTCGGGGCTCGGGTAGCAATCAGCCCCAGCATTTT. Amino acids: CASRPRGSGSNQPQHF.

The CDR3 region is CASRAVGWSNQPQHF. DNA for the CDR3: TGTGCCAGCAGGGCGGTGGGGTGGAGCAATCAGCCCCAGCATTTT. V gene TRBV2 combines with J gene TRBJ1-5; unclear D gene. Germline-derived CDR1 and CDR2 are SNHLY and FYNNEI. V lost 6 bases and J 1 base, leaving 13 bases between the germline ends. The CDR3 loop spans 15 amino acids.

This chain uses TRBV6-6 with TRBJ2-7, with TRBD1 identical over 7 bases. Germline V gives CDR1 MNHNY, CDR2 SVGAGI (reference sequence). The trim removed 6 bases at V and 2 bases at J, leaving 10 bases unmatched. The CDR3 loop spans 15 amino acids. The chain's CDR3 is CASSRETGLTYEQYF. CDR3 DNA: TGTGCCAGCAGCCGAGAGACAGGGTTAACCTACGAGCAGTACTTC.

The genes are TRBV5-4 and TRBJ1-1; 8 bases align to TRBD1. The CDR3 is 16 amino acids. J was trimmed by 0 bases and V by 3 bases; bases with no gene match: 7. The germline V gene encodes CDR1 SGHNT and CDR2 YYREEE (reference sequence). CDR3 amino acids: CASSSRQGPMNTEAFF. CDR3 nucleotides: TGTGCCAGCAGCTCTCGACAGGGGCCGATGAACACTGAAGCTTTCTTT.

As for this clone: A read error may produce the germline difference seen at one junction end. J is TRBJ2-1 and V is TRBV6-6; 9 bases fit TRBD1. Germline lookup yields CDR1 MNHNY and CDR2 SVGAGI (reference sequence). The length of the CDR3 is 13 residues. CDR3 in amino acids: CASSRPDRGRWLF. The CDR3 coding sequence is TGTGCCAGCAGTCGGCCGGACAGGGGTAGATGGCTCTTC.

V is TRBV2 and J is TRBJ2-5; D not certain. From germline, CDR1 is SNHLY and CDR2 FYNNEI. V lost 4 bases and J 5 bases, leaving 8 bases between the germline ends. The CDR3 has 12 residues. The chain's CDR3 is CASSVLGETQYF. The CDR3 DNA is TGTGCCAGCAGTGTTTTAGGGGAGACCCAGTACTTC.

The chain recombines TRBV7-9 with TRBJ1-3; D perhaps matches TRBD1 (6 bases). Germline V gene data show CDR1 as SEHNR and CDR2 as FQNEAQ (reference sequence). The CDR3 extends over 16 amino acids. Trimming pared 2 bases from V and 8 bases from J, leaving 19 bases between. The CDR3 DNA is TGTGCCAGCAGCTTATTGGCGGGGGGCGCCGGGGACACCATATATTTT. Translation gives CASSLLAGGAGDTIYF.

The rearrangement joins TRBV7-2 to TRBJ1-2; D unclear. V lost 4 bases to trimming and J lost 2 bases, with 8 bases between them. This CDR3 is built from 13 residues. The germline V gene encodes CDR1 SGHTA and CDR2 FQGNSA. CDR3 residues: CASSYRGNYGYTF. The CDR3 DNA reads TGTGCCAGCAGCTATAGAGGGAACTATGGCTACACCTTC. The full variable domain, in which reference TRBV7-2 and TRBJ1-2 provide the parts outside the CDR3, is GAGVSQSPSNKVTEKGKDVELRCDPISGHTALYWYRQSLGQGLEFLIYFQGNSAPDKSGLPSDRFSAERTGGSVSTLTIQRTQQEDSAVYLCASSYRGNYGYTFGSGTRLTVV.

V and J are TRBV4-3 and TRBJ2-5, with D possibly TRBD1 on 6 matching bases. There are 18 residues in the CDR3. Germline CDR1 LGHNA, CDR2 YSLEER. The V end lost 0 bases, the J end lost 4 bases, and 21 bases lay between the germline ends. The CDR3 spells CASSQDRQGRTTPETQYF. DNA of the CDR3: TGCGCCAGCAGCCAAGATCGGCAGGGGCGGACCACCCCAGAGACCCAGTACTTC.

As concerns this clone: The same CDR3 is also encoded by other DNA sequences in this sample. This chain uses TRBV28 with TRBJ1-5; D is undetermined. Germline lookup yields CDR1 MDHEN and CDR2 SYDVKM. Trimming shortened V by 5 bases and J by 0 bases, and 5 bases separated the two germline ends. The CDR3 loop spans 13 amino acids. Here the CDR3 reads CASSRDSNQPQHF. DNA of the CDR3: TGTGCCAGCAGTCGCGATAGCAATCAGCCCCAGCATTTT.

The chain is built from TRBV9 and TRBJ1-3, with a tentative D call TRBD1 (5 bases). The CDR3 is 14 residues long. Looked up from germline, CDR1 is SGDLS and CDR2 is YYNGEE. V lost 0 bases to trimming and J lost 2 bases, with 6 bases between them. In DNA, the CDR3 is TGTGCCAGCAGCGTAGAGACAGCTGGAAACACCATATATTTT. The encoded protein is CASSVETAGNTIYF.

This rearrangement joins TRBV4-1 to TRBJ2-1, with 8 bases matching TRBD2. Germline assignment: CDR1 MGHRA and CDR2 YSYEKL. Unmatched junction bases numbered 11, after V lost 4 bases and J lost 6 bases. The CDR3 extends over 16 amino acids. The CDR3: CASSLQETSVSNEQFF. The CDR3 DNA follows: TGCGCCAGCAGCCTTCAGGAGACTAGCGTTAGCAATGAGCAGTTCTTC.

The chain joins TRBV11-3 to TRBJ2-2; D gene ambiguous. Germline V CDR1 and CDR2: SGHNT, YENEEA. The CDR3 extends over 14 amino acids. With 2 bases removed from V and 4 bases from J, the gap between germline ends came to 8 bases. The CDR3: CASSLNRVTGELFF. CDR3 coding DNA: TGTGCCAGCAGCTTAAATAGGGTCACCGGGGAGCTGTTTTTT.

The chain couples TRBV5-1 to TRBJ1-5, with D uncertain. The CDR3 sequence is 13 residues long. V lost 7 bases and J 3 bases, leaving 11 bases between the germline ends. Germline loops: CDR1 SGHRS, CDR2 YFSETQ. CDR3 bases: TGCGCCAGCCGCCGTGGGCTCAATCAGCCCCAGCATTTT. This sequence encodes CASRRGLNQPQHF.

V and J are TRBV19 and TRBJ1-6; D not certain. Deletions cut 1 base from V and 9 bases from J, with 4 bases between. The CDR3 has 12 amino acids. From germline, CDR1 is LNHDA and CDR2 SQIVND (reference sequence). The CDR3 region has the DNA TGTGCCAGTAGTATAGGTGTTTCACCCCTCCACTTT. Translated, it gives CASSIGVSPLHF.

This clone was counted a few times. The V call is TRBV7-2, the J call TRBJ1-5; no clear D. Trimming took 1 base from V and 5 from J, leaving 6 bases between them. CDR3 length equals 13 residues. Germline V CDR1 and CDR2: SGHTA, FQGNSA. The CDR3 loop reads CASSLGWDQPQHF. CDR3 DNA: TGTGCCAGCAGCTTAGGTTGGGATCAGCCCCAGCATTTT. Full variable domain (missing parts from reference TRBV7-2 and TRBJ1-5): GAGVSQSPSNKVTEKGKDVELRCDPISGHTALYWYRQSLGQGLEFLIYFQGNSAPDKSGLPSDRFSAERTGGSVSTLTIQRTQQEDSAVYLCASSLGWDQPQHFGDGTRLSIL.

The rearrangement joins TRBV5-6 to TRBJ2-3; no reliable D call. The CDR3 totals 16 residues. The V end lost 1 base, the J end lost 2 bases, and 14 bases lay between the germline ends. Germline V lookup: CDR1 SGHDT, CDR2 YYEEEE. This CDR3 reads CASSLWRAGYTDTQYF. In DNA, the CDR3 is TGTGCCAGCAGCTTGTGGCGCGCAGGATACACAGATACGCAGTATTTT.

The CDR3 sequence: CASSPLRGQVEKLFF. The CDR3 coding sequence is TGTGCCAGCAGCCCCCTCAGGGGGCAAGTGGAAAAACTGTTTTTT. This chain connects TRBV7-9 to TRBJ1-4; 8 bases are shared with TRBD1. The CDR3 covers 15 residues. Germline CDR1 reads SEHNR; CDR2 reads FQNEAQ (reference sequence). With 5 bases clipped from V and 8 bases from J, the junction kept 10 bases outside the gene matches.

This clone appeared once. The chain uses TRBV11-2 and TRBJ2-5; D gene ambiguous. V gave up 1 base and J gave up 2 bases, with 2 bases separating them. CDR3 length: 12 residues. Germline values: CDR1 SGHAT, CDR2 FQNNGV. The CDR3 DNA is TGTGCCAGCAGCTTAGTTCAAGAGACCCAGTACTTC. Its protein product is CASSLVQETQYF.

The chain uses TRBV2 and TRBJ2-1; 13 positions agree with TRBD2. J gave up 9 bases and V 1 base, and 9 bases lay outside the gene matches. The CDR3 contains 17 residues. Germline V lookup: CDR1 SNHLY, CDR2 FYNNEI. Here the CDR3 reads CASSEEGLAGVWGEQFF. The CDR3 DNA reads as TGTGCCAGCAGTGAAGAAGGACTAGCGGGAGTTTGGGGTGAGCAGTTCTTC. The complete variable domain, with remaining parts taken from reference TRBV2 and TRBJ2-1, reads EPEVTQTPSHQVTQMGQEVILRCVPISNHLYFYWYRQILGQKVEFLVSFYNNEISEKSEIFDDQFSVERPDGSNFTLKIRSTKLEDSAMYFCASSEEGLAGVWGEQFFGPGTRLTVL.

V usage is TRBV5-6 and J usage is TRBJ2-1; 8 positions agree with TRBD2. The J segment lost 3 bases and the V segment lost 7 bases, leaving 9 bases of the junction unmatched. CDR3 length: 15 amino acids. Germline V gives CDR1 SGHDT, CDR2 YYEEEE. This CDR3 reads CASGSSGGYYNEQFF. In DNA, the CDR3 is TGTGCCAGCGGGTCCAGCGGGGGCTACTACAATGAGCAGTTCTTC.

The CDR3 loop reads CASSPSGRPFSDEQYF. The DNA for the CDR3 is TGTGCCAGCTCACCGAGCGGGAGGCCCTTTTCCGACGAGCAGTACTTC. The J gene is TRBJ2-7, the V gene TRBV18, with 9 bases identical to TRBD2. J gave up 5 bases and V 3 bases, and 11 bases lay outside the gene matches. Germline V gene data show CDR1 as KGHSH and CDR2 as LQKENI. This CDR3 comprises 16 residues.

A single count supports this clone. J is TRBJ2-7 and V is TRBV19; no definite D call. From germline, CDR1 is LNHDA and CDR2 SQIVND (reference sequence). V lost 6 bases and J 3 bases, leaving 12 bases between the germline ends. The CDR3 runs 13 residues. The CDR3 reads CASSMIGGYEQYF. In nucleotides, the CDR3 is TGTGCCAGTAGCATGATCGGTGGCTACGAGCAGTACTTC.

The chain joins TRBV6-5 to TRBJ2-7; TRBD1 or TRBD2 may be the D gene (5 bases each). Trimming cost V 5 bases and J 7 bases, with 15 bases left between them. The CDR3 totals 13 residues. Germline values: CDR1 MNHEY, CDR2 SVGAGI. The DNA for the CDR3 is TGTGCCAGCAGTAAGCCCGGGACCGTGGAGCAGTACTTC. This sequence encodes CASSKPGTVEQYF.

The chain links TRBV6-6 to TRBJ2-7; 11 nucleotides line up with TRBD2. Unmatched junction bases numbered 4, after V lost 0 bases and J lost 3 bases. The V gene's germline CDR1 is MNHNY and CDR2 SVGAGI (reference sequence). The CDR3 runs 16 residues. CDR3 DNA: TGTGCCAGCAGTTACTCACTAGCGGGAGCCTACTACGAGCAGTACTTC. Protein product: CASSYSLAGAYYEQYF.

V and J are TRBV2 and TRBJ2-3; TRBD1 aligns across 8 bases. Trimming removed 6 bases from V and 3 bases from J; junction bases left unmatched: 8. CDR3 length equals 15 residues. In germline, CDR1 is SNHLY, CDR2 FYNNEI. The CDR3: CASRSRTGSTDTQYF. CDR3 nucleotides: TGTGCCAGCAGATCTCGGACAGGGTCAACAGATACGCAGTATTTT. The whole variable domain, remainder taken from reference TRBV2 and TRBJ2-3, is EPEVTQTPSHQVTQMGQEVILRCVPISNHLYFYWYRQILGQKVEFLVSFYNNEISEKSEIFDDQFSVERPDGSNFTLKIRSTKLEDSAMYFCASRSRTGSTDTQYFGPGTRLTVL.